These T cell receptor beta chains were read from a single sample in a study of T-cell memory formation after mild COVID-19. In TCRdb, the 5' RACE reads were re-called with MiXCR into one record per CDR3 protein. The sample carries 250,000 to 300,000 distinct CDR3 sequences, more than 15% recorded once. The sequenced sample consisted of PBMCs or a T cell subset sorted from them (not recorded which). The receptors stem from a man aged 18 to 35 who had mild COVID-19 (a few samples of this study predate the infection). Cell type and time point are not known. CDR3s include the opening cysteine and the closing phenylalanine or tryptophan. A D gene is named only where the DNA matches it firmly. Clone sizes are given selectively: once, few, many, or a class where the clone is expanded.

size	D	J	length	V	CDR3	DNA
few	.	TRBJ1-1	12	TRBV6-5	CASSDGPTEAFF	TGTGCCAGCAGTGACGGACCCACTGAAGCTTTCTTT
.	TRBD2	TRBJ2-1	15	TRBV9	CASSTSGVLYNEQFF	TGTGCCAGCAGCACTAGCGGGGTATTATACAATGAGCAGTTCTTC
.	TRBD1	TRBJ2-2	14	TRBV6-2/TRBV6-3	CASRQTGGTGELFF	TGTGCCAGCCGGCAGACAGGGGGTACCGGGGAGCTGTTTTTT
.	TRBD2	TRBJ2-1	15	TRBV11-2	CASSGSGGAHNEQFF	TGTGCCAGCAGCGGGAGCGGGGGGGCCCACAATGAGCAGTTCTTC
few	TRBD1	TRBJ2-1	16	TRBV6-6	CASSYHPRTGYGEQFF	TGTGCCAGCAGTTATCATCCTCGGACAGGGTACGGGGAGCAGTTCTTC
few	.	TRBJ2-2	15	TRBV5-1	CASSPTPGETGELFF	TGCGCCAGCAGCCCAACACCCGGGGAAACCGGGGAGCTGTTTTTT
.	.	TRBJ2-5	15	TRBV4-3	CASSQTPRDLGTQYF	TGCGCCAGCAGCCAAACCCCCCGGGACTTAGGGACCCAGTACTTC
few	.	TRBJ2-1	13	TRBV7-6	CASSLAYNDGQFF	TGTGCCAGCAGCTTAGCCTACAATGACGGGCAGTTCTTC
few	.	TRBJ2-3	15	TRBV15	CATSSPAASTDTQYF	TGTGCCACCAGCAGTCCCGCAGCTAGCACAGATACGCAGTATTTT
.	.	TRBJ2-3	15	TRBV5-1	CASSSQGEGKDTQYF	TGCGCCAGCAGTTCACAGGGAGAAGGGAAAGATACGCAGTATTTT
.	.	TRBJ2-7	13	TRBV20-1	CSARGEASYEQYF	TGCAGTGCTAGGGGCGAAGCATCCTACGAGCAGTACTTC
few	.	TRBJ1-1	13	TRBV6-2/TRBV6-3	CASSRTYSPEAFF	TGTGCCAGCAGTCGGACCTACAGCCCTGAAGCTTTCTTT
few	.	TRBJ1-4	14	TRBV5-1	CASSLGRTNEKLFF	TGCGCCAGCAGCTTGGGGCGAACTAATGAAAAACTGTTTTTT
many	.	TRBJ2-3	15	TRBV5-1	CASRIAGDRTDTQYF	TGCGCCAGCAGGATAGCAGGGGATCGAACAGATACGCAGTATTTT
many	.	TRBJ1-1	15	TRBV7-2	CASSLDPVMNTEAFF	TGTGCCAGCAGCTTAGACCCGGTAATGAACACTGAAGCTTTCTTT